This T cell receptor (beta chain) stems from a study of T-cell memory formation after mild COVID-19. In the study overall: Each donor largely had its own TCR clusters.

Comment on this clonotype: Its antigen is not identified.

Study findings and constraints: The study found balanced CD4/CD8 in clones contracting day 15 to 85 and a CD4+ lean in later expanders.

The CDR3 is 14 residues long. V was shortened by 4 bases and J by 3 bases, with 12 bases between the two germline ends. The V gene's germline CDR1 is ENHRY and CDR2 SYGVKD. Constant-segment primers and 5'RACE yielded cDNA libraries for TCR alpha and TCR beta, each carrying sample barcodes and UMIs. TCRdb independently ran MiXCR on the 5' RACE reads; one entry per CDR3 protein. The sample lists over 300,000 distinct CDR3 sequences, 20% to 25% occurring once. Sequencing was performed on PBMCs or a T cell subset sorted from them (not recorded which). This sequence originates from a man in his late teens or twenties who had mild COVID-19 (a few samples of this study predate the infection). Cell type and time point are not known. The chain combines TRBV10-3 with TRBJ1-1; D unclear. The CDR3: CAISGTEKDTEAFF. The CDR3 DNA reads TGTGCCATCAGTGGGACGGAAAAGGACACTGAAGCTTTCTTT.